This T cell receptor beta chain was captured by sequencing in a study of T cells in localized non-small cell lung cancer. Study results and caveats: Measurement of T cell clonality placed uninvolved adjacent lung highest, above the level in tumor.

V was pared by 6 bases and J by 5 bases, with 16 bases of the junction left unmatched. Per germline, CDR1 SGHAT and CDR2 FQDESV (reference sequence). This CDR3 is 18 amino acids long. The method was immunoSEQ multiplex PCR; TCRdb's version includes in-frame clones alone and lacks a portion of them. This sample carries about 36,000 clones, around nine tenths of them seen once, and the ten largest clones take more than 5.5%. As for this clone: The antigen remains undetermined.

The genes are TRBV11-1 and TRBJ1-6; 7 bases map to TRBD1. The sequencing used peripheral blood, collected before any cancer treatment. The source of this sequence is a female donor over 55 with stage I lung adenocarcinoma. The CDR3 loop is CASRNTDRQDSHNSPLHF. Here the CDR3 DNA reads TGTGCCAGCAGAAACACGGACAGGCAGGACAGTCATAATTCACCCCTCCACTTT.